These 24 T cell receptor beta chains originate from one sample sequenced in a study of OX40 agonist ivuxolimab in advanced cancers. Assay used: immunoSEQ multiplex PCR; TCRdb lists only in-frame clones, some missing. The table records 48,000 or so clones, over 90% of them present only once. The sequencing used CD4+ or CD8+ T cells sorted from blood, collected in a trial of the OX40 agonist ivuxolimab. The receptors were gathered from an adult with an advanced solid tumor such as melanoma, head and neck, liver or kidney cancer.

The V call is TRBV5-1, the J call TRBJ2-3; tentatively, D is TRBD1 or TRBD2 (5 bases each). The V end was cut by 8 bases, the J end by 6 bases, with 10 bases between. The CDR3 runs to 11 residues. Germline CDR1 reads SGHRS; CDR2 reads YFSETQ. The chain's CDR3 is CASQWGDTQYF. CDR3 sequence (DNA): TGCGCCAGTCAGTGGGGGGATACGCAGTATTTT.

The chain employs TRBV11-2 and TRBJ2-7; 7 bases line up with TRBD2. The CDR3 covers 15 residues. Germline CDR1 SGHAT, CDR2 FQNNGV. The V gene end was trimmed by 2 bases and the J gene end by 0 bases; junction bases not matched to a gene: 4. Here the CDR3 reads CASSLSSGSSYEQYV. The CDR3 DNA sequence: TGTGCCAGCAGCTTATCTAGCGGAAGCTCCTACGAGCAGTACGTC.

V is TRBV4-1 and J is TRBJ1-5; no clear D gene. The CDR3 is made up of 18 amino acids. CDR1 and CDR2 from the germline V gene are MGHRA and YSYEKL. V lost 0 bases and J lost 0, with 15 bases in between. DNA of the CDR3: TGCGCCAGCAGCCAAGAAAACGGGTACCTAGATAGCAATCAGCCCCAGCATTTT. Its protein product is CASSQENGYLDSNQPQHF.

This chain uses TRBV2 with TRBJ2-2, with a weak D call TRBD1 (6 bases). CDR3 length: 15 amino acids. V lost 4 bases, J lost 1 base, and 10 bases lay in between. CDR1 is SNHLY, CDR2 FYNNEI, per germline. CDR3 in amino acids: CASSVGRGNTGELFF. CDR3 DNA sequence: TGTGCCAGCAGTGTAGGCAGGGGGAACACCGGGGAGCTGTTTTTT.

J is TRBJ1-3 and V is TRBV14; D unclear. In germline, CDR1 is SGHDN, CDR2 FVKESK. The CDR3 extends over 21 amino acids. Trimming took 0 bases from V and 0 from J, leaving 24 bases between them. The CDR3 DNA reads as TGTGCCAGCAGCCAAGATCGTCCTGGGTCGATGGAGGTGTTCTCTGGAAACACCATATATTTT. Its protein is CASSQDRPGSMEVFSGNTIYF.

This chain uses TRBV5-1 with TRBJ1-4; D not resolved. V gave up 4 bases and J gave up 7 bases, with 17 bases separating them. The germline V gene has CDR1 SGHRS and CDR2 YFSETQ. This CDR3 is built from 15 residues. CDR3 sequence: CASSTDGNVGEKLFF. In DNA form, the CDR3 reads TGCGCCAGCAGCACGGACGGAAACGTAGGTGAAAAACTGTTTTTT.

This clone was observed once. The chain recombines TRBV9 with TRBJ2-2, with D maybe TRBD2 (5 bases). V lost 2 bases and J lost 7, with 9 bases in between. Germline V lookup: CDR1 SGDLS, CDR2 YYNGEE. The CDR3 length is 13 residues. The CDR3 nucleotides read TGTGCCAGCAGCGTTTCGGGAAACGGGGAGCTGTTTTTT. Amino acids: CASSVSGNGELFF.

A single count supports this clone. The chain joins TRBV7-6 to TRBJ2-5; maybe TRBD2 (6 bases). Germline loops: CDR1 SGHVS, CDR2 FNYEAQ. Between the trimmed V and J ends, which lost 4 bases and 7 bases, there was a span of 19 bases. The CDR3 is made up of 15 amino acids. The CDR3 nucleotides are TGTGCCAGCAGCTCCCCCCCTGACATGGGGGGGACCCAGTACTTC. This encodes CASSSPPDMGGTQYF.

The V and J genes are TRBV10-3 and TRBJ2-7; D is undetermined. Germline CDR1 reads ENHRY; CDR2 reads SYGVKD. V dropped 3 bases and J dropped 6 bases, with 9 bases sitting between them. This CDR3 is built from 12 residues. DNA for the CDR3: TGTGCCATCAGTGATCAAGGTCCCGAGCAGTACGTC. This encodes CAISDQGPEQYV.

This sequence joins TRBV4-1 and TRBJ2-2; D unresolved. V lost 1 base, J lost 6 bases, and 6 bases lay in between. CDR1 MGHRA and CDR2 YSYEKL come from the germline V gene. This CDR3 has 13 amino acids. CDR3 region: CASSQVMAGELFF. CDR3 in DNA: TGCGCCAGCAGCCAAGTGATGGCCGGGGAGCTGTTTTTT.

This rearrangement joins TRBV27 to TRBJ1-5, with D perhaps matching TRBD1 (6 bases). Germline values: CDR1 MNHEY, CDR2 SMNVEV (reference sequence). With 1 base removed from V and 3 bases from J, the gap between germline ends came to 13 bases. The CDR3 runs 16 residues. CDR3 sequence reads: CASSLWGGAANQPQHF. CDR3 nucleotides: TGTGCCAGCAGTTTATGGGGGGGGGCCGCCAATCAGCCCCAGCATTTT.

The V and J genes are TRBV19 and TRBJ1-5; 10 bases match TRBD1. The V gene end was trimmed by 4 bases and the J gene end by 3 bases; junction bases not matched to a gene: 3. From germline, CDR1 is LNHDA and CDR2 SQIVND (reference sequence). The CDR3 covers 15 residues. CDR3 sequence reads: CASSTTGGANQPQHF. DNA of the CDR3: TGTGCCAGTAGTACGACAGGGGGCGCCAATCAGCCCCAGCATTTT.

The chain uses TRBV27 and TRBJ2-2, with no clear D. Germline loops: CDR1 MNHEY, CDR2 SMNVEV (reference sequence). The CDR3 loop spans 12 amino acids. V dropped 5 bases and J dropped 7 bases, with 8 bases sitting between them. CDR3 DNA sequence: TGTGCCAGCAGTCGTACTGGCGGGGAGCTGTTTTTT. Encoded protein: CASSRTGGELFF.

This rearrangement joins TRBV6-6 to TRBJ2-1; 8 bases are shared with TRBD2. J gave up 0 bases and V 2 bases, and 3 bases lay outside the gene matches. The CDR3 loop spans 16 amino acids. Germline V gives CDR1 MNHNY, CDR2 SVGAGI (reference sequence). This CDR3 is CASSYPRGGSYNEQFF. The CDR3 region has the DNA TGTGCCAGCAGTTACCCCCGGGGGGGCTCCTACAATGAGCAGTTCTTC.

This chain uses TRBV5-6 with TRBJ2-1; D unclear. Trimming stripped 4 bases from V and 3 bases from J, with 8 bases between. From germline, CDR1 is SGHDT and CDR2 YYEEEE. This CDR3 is built from 13 residues. In nucleotides, the CDR3 is TGTGCCAGCAGCCTCAGGATCTACAATGAGCAGTTCTTC. Encoded protein: CASSLRIYNEQFF.

In its sample, this clone was seen a few times. The chain links TRBV19 to TRBJ2-4; D gene uncertain. The germline CDR1 and CDR2 sequences are LNHDA and SQIVND (reference sequence). The V end was cut by 9 bases, the J end by 0 bases, with 12 bases between. CDR3 length: 14 amino acids. CDR3 DNA sequence: TGTGCCAGAACGTATGTCCTAGCCAAAAACATTCAGTACTTC. This codes for CARTYVLAKNIQYF. The complete variable domain, with remaining parts taken from reference TRBV19 and TRBJ2-4, reads DGGITQSPKYLFRKEGQNVTLSCEQNLNHDAMYWYRQDPGQGLRLIYYSQIVNDFQKGDIAEGYSVSREKKESFPLTVTSAQKNPTAFYLCARTYVLAKNIQYFGAGTRLSVL.

The rearrangement uses TRBV7-9 and TRBJ1-2, with a possible D match to TRBD1 (6 bases). The CDR3 has 13 residues. CDR1 and CDR2 (germline): SEHNR, FQNEAQ (reference sequence). V was shortened by 1 base and J by 4 bases, with 7 bases between the two germline ends. CDR3 protein: CASSLGTVYGYTF. CDR3 in DNA: TGTGCCAGCAGCTTAGGGACAGTCTATGGCTACACCTTC. Together with reference TRBV7-9 and TRBJ1-2, the CDR3 gives the full variable domain: DTGVSQNPRHKITKRGQNVTFRCDPISEHNRLYWYRQTLGQGPEFLTYFQNEAQLEKSRLLSDRFSAERPKGSFSTLEIQRTEQGDSAMYLCASSLGTVYGYTFGSGTRLTVV.

V is TRBV18 and J is TRBJ2-7; D might be TRBD2 (5 bases). Germline lookup yields CDR1 KGHSH and CDR2 LQKENI. The CDR3 is made up of 13 amino acids. With 0 bases removed from V and 4 bases from J, the gap between germline ends came to 7 bases. CDR3 sequence reads: CASSPPGAYEQYF. CDR3 sequence (DNA): TGTGCCAGCTCACCACCGGGAGCGTACGAGCAGTACTTC.

The chain carries TRBV19 and TRBJ2-2, with D unclear. V lost 6 bases and J lost 7, with 3 bases in between. The CDR3 is made up of 10 amino acids. Germline V lookup: CDR1 LNHDA, CDR2 SQIVND (reference sequence). The DNA of the CDR3 is TGTGCCAGTAGACACGGGGAGCTGTTTTTT. Protein product: CASRHGELFF.

The CDR3 reads CATSTRTAGNHQPQHF. CDR3 coding DNA: TGTGCCACCAGCACAAGGACGGCGGGGAATCATCAGCCCCAGCATTTT. V usage is TRBV15 and J usage is TRBJ1-5; D call uncertain. The V and J ends lost 4 bases and 5 bases respectively, with 18 bases between them. The CDR3 extends over 16 amino acids. CDR1 and CDR2 from the germline V gene are LNHNV and YYDKDF (reference sequence).

J is TRBJ1-1 and V is TRBV15; a possible D gene is TRBD1 (6 bases). V was cut by 5 bases and J by 0 bases, with 13 bases left in between. Germline loops: CDR1 LNHNV, CDR2 YYDKDF (reference sequence). The CDR3 runs to 15 residues. The CDR3 sequence: CATSPRTEMNTEAFF. Written as DNA, the CDR3 is TGTGCCACCAGCCCCCGGACAGAAATGAACACTGAAGCTTTCTTT.

The chain links TRBV6-1 to TRBJ2-1; D is ambiguous. CDR1 and CDR2 (germline): MNHNS, SASEGT. V gave up 4 bases and J gave up 5 bases, with 9 bases separating them. This CDR3 contains 13 residues. CDR3 loop: CASSGETHNEQFF. The CDR3 DNA reads as TGTGCCAGCAGTGGTGAGACCCACAATGAGCAGTTCTTC.

The rearrangement links TRBV13 to TRBJ1-3, with D unclear. The CDR3 contains 15 residues. The germline gives CDR1 PRHDT, CDR2 FYEKMQ (reference sequence). V lost 4 bases and J lost 0, with 10 bases in between. In DNA form, the CDR3 reads TGTGCCAGCAGCTCCGGGGATGACTCTGGAAACACCATATATTTT. It specifies CASSSGDDSGNTIYF. Full variable domain (outside the CDR3, taken from reference TRBV13 and TRBJ1-3): AAGVIQSPRHLIKEKRETATLKCYPIPRHDTVYWYQQGPGQDPQFLISFYEKMQSDKGSIPDRFSAQQFSDYHSELNMSSLELGDSALYFCASSSGDDSGNTIYFGEGSWLTVV.

The chain employs TRBV11-2 and TRBJ2-3; 7 bases fit TRBD2. CDR3 length equals 12 residues. In germline, CDR1 is SGHAT, CDR2 FQNNGV. The V gene end was trimmed by 5 bases and the J gene end by 5 bases; junction bases not matched to a gene: 1. Here the CDR3 reads CASSGRVDTQYF. CDR3 in DNA: TGTGCCAGCAGCGGGAGGGTAGATACGCAGTATTTT.